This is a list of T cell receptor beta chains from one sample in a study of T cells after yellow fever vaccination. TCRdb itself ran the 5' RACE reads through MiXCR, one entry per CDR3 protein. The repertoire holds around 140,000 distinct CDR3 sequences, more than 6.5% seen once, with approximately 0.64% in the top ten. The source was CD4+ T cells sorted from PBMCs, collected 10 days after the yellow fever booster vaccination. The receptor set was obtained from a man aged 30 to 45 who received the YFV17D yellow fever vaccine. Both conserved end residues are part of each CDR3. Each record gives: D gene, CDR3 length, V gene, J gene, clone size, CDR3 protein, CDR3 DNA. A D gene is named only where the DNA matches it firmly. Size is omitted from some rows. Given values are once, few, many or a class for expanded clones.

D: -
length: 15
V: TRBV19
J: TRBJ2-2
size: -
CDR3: CATARDFANTGELFF
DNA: TGTGCCACCGCCCGGGACTTCGCGAACACCGGGGAGCTGTTTTTT

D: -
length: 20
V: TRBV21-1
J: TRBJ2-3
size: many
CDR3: CASSLSSPGGEREGPDTQYF
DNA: TGTGCCAGCAGCCTTAGCAGTCCAGGGGGTGAGCGGGAGGGACCAGATACGCAGTATTTT

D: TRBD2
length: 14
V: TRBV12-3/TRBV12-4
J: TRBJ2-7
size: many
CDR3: CASSFEAGTYEQYF
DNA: TGTGCCAGCAGTTTTGAAGCGGGGACCTACGAGCAGTACTTC

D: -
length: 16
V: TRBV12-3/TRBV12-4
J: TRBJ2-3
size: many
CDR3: CASSWGQAISTDTQYF
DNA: TGTGCCAGCAGTTGGGGGCAGGCAATTAGCACAGATACGCAGTATTTT

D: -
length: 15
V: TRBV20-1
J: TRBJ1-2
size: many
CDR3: CSARDGRRANYGYTF
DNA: TGCAGTGCTAGAGACGGCCGCCGAGCTAACTATGGCTACACCTTC

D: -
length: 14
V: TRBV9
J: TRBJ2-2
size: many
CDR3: CASSVGGSAGELFF
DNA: TGTGCCAGCAGCGTTGGAGGGTCTGCCGGGGAGCTGTTTTTT

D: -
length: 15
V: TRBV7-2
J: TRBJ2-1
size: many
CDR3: CASSPGDPSYNEQFF
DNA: TGTGCCAGCAGCCCGGGTGATCCTTCCTACAATGAGCAGTTCTTC

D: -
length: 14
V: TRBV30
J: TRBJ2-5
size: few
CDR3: CAWVGEAEQETQYF
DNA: TGTGCCTGGGTGGGGGAGGCCGAGCAAGAGACCCAGTACTTC

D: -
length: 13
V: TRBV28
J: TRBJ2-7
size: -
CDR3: CATVESPAFQQYF
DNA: TGTGCCACTGTAGAGTCACCCGCCTTCCAGCAGTACTTC

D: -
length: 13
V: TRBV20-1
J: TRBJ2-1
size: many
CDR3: CSARPPRLGEQFF
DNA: TGCAGTGCCCGACCCCCCCGTCTGGGTGAGCAGTTCTTC

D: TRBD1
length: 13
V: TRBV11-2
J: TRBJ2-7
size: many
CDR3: CASIGQGSYEQYF
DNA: TGTGCCAGCATCGGACAGGGTTCCTACGAGCAGTACTTC

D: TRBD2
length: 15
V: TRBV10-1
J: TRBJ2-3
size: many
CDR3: CASSESRGTSHTQYF
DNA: TGCGCCAGCAGTGAGTCCAGAGGGACTAGCCATACGCAGTATTTT

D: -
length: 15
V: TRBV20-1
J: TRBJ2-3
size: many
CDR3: CSAPRAAASTDTQYF
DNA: TGCAGTGCTCCACGTGCTGCGGCTAGCACAGATACGCAGTATTTT

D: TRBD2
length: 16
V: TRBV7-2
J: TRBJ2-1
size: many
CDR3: CASSLVRLADFSEQFF
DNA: TGTGCCAGCAGCTTAGTCAGACTAGCGGACTTTTCGGAGCAGTTCTTC

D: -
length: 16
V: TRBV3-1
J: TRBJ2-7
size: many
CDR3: CASSQDLQGWGGGQYF
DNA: TGTGCCAGCAGCCAAGATTTGCAGGGGTGGGGAGGAGGGCAGTACTTC

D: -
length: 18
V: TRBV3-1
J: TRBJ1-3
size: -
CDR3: CASSQDLLIGGFGNTIYF
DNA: TGTGCCAGCAGCCAAGATCTTCTTATTGGGGGCTTTGGAAACACCATATATTTT

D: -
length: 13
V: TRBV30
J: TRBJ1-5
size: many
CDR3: CAWSVLQNQPQHF
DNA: TGTGCCTGGAGTGTATTACAAAATCAGCCCCAGCATTTT

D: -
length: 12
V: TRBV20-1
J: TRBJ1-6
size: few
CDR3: CSTGMENSPLHF
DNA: TGCAGTACAGGGATGGAGAATTCACCCCTCCACTTT

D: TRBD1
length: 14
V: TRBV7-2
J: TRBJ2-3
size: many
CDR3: CASSWGTVLDTQYF
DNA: TGTGCCAGCAGCTGGGGGACAGTGCTTGATACGCAGTATTTT

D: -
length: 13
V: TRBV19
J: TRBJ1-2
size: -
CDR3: CASSIGRAYGYTF
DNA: TGTGCCAGTAGTATAGGCAGGGCCTATGGCTACACCTTC

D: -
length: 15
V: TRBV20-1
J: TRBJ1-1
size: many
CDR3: CSARGGGQYLTEAFF
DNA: TGCAGTGCTAGAGGGGGTGGACAGTACCTCACTGAAGCTTTCTTT

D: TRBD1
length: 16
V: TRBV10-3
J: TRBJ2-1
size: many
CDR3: CAISGGRGDRGNEQFF
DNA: TGTGCCATCAGTGGGGGACGCGGTGACAGGGGGAATGAGCAGTTCTTC

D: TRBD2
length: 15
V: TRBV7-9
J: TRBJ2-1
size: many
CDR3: CASSLVAGEEGEQFF
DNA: TGTGCCAGCAGCTTAGTAGCGGGAGAGGAGGGTGAGCAGTTCTTC

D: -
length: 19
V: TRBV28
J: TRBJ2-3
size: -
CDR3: CASSLPSGLKDSRTDTQYF
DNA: TGTGCCAGCAGCCTACCCTCGGGGTTGAAGGATTCCCGCACAGATACGCAGTATTTT

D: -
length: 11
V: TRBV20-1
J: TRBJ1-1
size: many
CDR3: CKGGSLIEAFF
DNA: TGCAAAGGGGGAAGCCTGATTGAAGCTTTCTTT

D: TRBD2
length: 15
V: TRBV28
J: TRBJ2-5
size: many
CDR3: CASNYLQGLAETQYF
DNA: TGTGCCAGCAACTACCTACAGGGACTAGCGGAGACCCAGTACTTC

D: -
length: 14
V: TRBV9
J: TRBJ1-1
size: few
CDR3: CASSEKVLNTEAFF
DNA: TGTGCCAGCAGCGAGAAAGTATTAAACACTGAAGCTTTCTTT

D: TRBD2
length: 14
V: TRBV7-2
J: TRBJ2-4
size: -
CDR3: CASSLGAGLRVQYF
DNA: TGTGCCAGCAGCTTAGGAGCGGGGTTAAGGGTTCAGTACTTC

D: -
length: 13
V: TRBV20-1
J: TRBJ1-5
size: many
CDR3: CSAGEGDNQPQHF
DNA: TGCAGTGCCGGGGAAGGGGACAATCAGCCCCAGCATTTT

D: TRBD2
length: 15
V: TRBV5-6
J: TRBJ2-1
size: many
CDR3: CASSFLAGDWGEQFF
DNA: TGTGCCAGCAGCTTTCTCGCGGGAGATTGGGGTGAGCAGTTCTTC

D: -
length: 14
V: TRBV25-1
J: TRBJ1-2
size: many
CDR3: CASSGAGANYGYTF
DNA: TGTGCCAGCAGTGGAGCGGGAGCTAACTATGGCTACACCTTC

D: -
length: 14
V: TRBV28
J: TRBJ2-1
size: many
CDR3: CASSSGPLGNEQFF
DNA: TGTGCCAGCAGTTCCGGACCGTTGGGCAATGAGCAGTTCTTC

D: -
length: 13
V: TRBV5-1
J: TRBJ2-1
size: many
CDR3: CASSLVTYNEQFF
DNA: TGCGCCAGCAGCTTGGTCACTTACAATGAGCAGTTCTTC

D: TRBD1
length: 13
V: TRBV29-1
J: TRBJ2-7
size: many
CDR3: CSARQGSSYEQYF
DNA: TGCAGCGCAAGACAGGGTAGCTCCTACGAGCAGTACTTC

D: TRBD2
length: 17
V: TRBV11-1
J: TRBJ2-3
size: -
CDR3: CASSGAGLADGSDTQYF
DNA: TGTGCCAGCAGCGGAGCGGGACTAGCGGATGGTTCAGATACGCAGTATTTT

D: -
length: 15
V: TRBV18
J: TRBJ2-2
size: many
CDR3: CASSPIGGSTGELFF
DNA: TGTGCCAGCTCACCGATCGGAGGGTCTACCGGGGAGCTGTTTTTT

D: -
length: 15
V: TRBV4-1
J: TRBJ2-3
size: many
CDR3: CASRGGAGNTDTQYF
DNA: TGCGCCAGCAGAGGGGGGGCGGGGAACACAGATACGCAGTATTTT

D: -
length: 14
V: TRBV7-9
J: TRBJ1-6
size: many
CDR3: CASSLAGYNSPLHF
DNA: TGTGCCAGCAGCTTAGCGGGATACAATTCACCCCTCCACTTT

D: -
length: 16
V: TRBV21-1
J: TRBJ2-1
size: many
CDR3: CASSPRGGLSYNEQFF
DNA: TGTGCCAGCAGCCCCAGGGGGGGCCTCTCCTACAATGAGCAGTTCTTC

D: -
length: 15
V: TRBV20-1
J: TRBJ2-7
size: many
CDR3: CSARDLNYNRYEQYF
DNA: TGCAGTGCTAGAGATCTGAACTACAACCGGTACGAGCAGTACTTC